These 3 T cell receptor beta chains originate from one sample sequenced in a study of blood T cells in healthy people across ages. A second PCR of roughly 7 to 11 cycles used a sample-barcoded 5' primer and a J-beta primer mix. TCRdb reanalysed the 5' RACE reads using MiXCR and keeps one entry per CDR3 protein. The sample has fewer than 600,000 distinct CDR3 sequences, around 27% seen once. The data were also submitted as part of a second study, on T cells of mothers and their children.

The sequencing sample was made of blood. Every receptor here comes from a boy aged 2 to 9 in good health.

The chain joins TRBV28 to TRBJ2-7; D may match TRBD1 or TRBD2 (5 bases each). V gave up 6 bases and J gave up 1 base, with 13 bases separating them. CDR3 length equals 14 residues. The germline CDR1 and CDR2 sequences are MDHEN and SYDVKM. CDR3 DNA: TGTGCCAGCAGCCTGGGGGTCCCGTCCTACGAGCAGTACTTC. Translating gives CASSLGVPSYEQYF.

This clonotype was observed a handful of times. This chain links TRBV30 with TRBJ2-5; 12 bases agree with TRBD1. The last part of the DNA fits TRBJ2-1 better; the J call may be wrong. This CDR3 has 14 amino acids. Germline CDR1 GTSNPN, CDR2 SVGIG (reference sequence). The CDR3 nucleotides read TGTGCCTGGATGGGACAGGGGGCGCCCGATGAGCAGTTCTTC. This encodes CAWMGQGAPDEQFF.

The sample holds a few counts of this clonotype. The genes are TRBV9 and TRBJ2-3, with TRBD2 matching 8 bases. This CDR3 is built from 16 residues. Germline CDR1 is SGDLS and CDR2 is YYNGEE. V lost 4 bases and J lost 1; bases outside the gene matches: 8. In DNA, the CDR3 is TGTGCCAGCAGCTCCACCGGGACTAGGGGCACAGATACGCAGTATTTT. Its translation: CASSSTGTRGTDTQYF.